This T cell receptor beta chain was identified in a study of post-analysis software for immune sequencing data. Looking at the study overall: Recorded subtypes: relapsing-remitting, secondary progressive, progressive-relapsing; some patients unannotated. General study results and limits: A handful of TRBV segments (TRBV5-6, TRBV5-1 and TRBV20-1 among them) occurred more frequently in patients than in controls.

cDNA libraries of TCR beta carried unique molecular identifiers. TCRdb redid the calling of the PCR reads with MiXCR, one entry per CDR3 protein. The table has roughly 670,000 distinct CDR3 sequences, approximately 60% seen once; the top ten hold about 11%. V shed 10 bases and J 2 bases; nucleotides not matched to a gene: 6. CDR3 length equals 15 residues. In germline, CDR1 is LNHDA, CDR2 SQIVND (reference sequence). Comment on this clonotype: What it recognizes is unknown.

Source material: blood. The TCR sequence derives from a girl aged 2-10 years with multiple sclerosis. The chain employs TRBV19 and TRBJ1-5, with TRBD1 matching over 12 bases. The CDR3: CATGTGGGGNQPQHF. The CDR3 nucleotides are TGTGCCACCGGGACAGGGGGCGGAGGCAATCAGCCCCAGCATTTT.